The rows below give T cell receptor beta chains drawn from one sample of a study of control samples from healthy donors and cancer patients. Clones were sequenced by immunoSEQ multiplex PCR, and TCRdb holds only the in-frame ones, with some missing. Seen here are about 140,000 clones, around nine tenths observed once, and the top ten hold around 10%. Sequencing was carried out using blood. The receptors were gathered from a man younger than 40 in good health. Both conserved end residues are part of each CDR3. Each record gives: V gene, clone size, D gene, J gene, CDR3 protein, CDR3 DNA. The D gene is left open where the match is weak. For some rows the clone size is stated as once, few or many, or as a class when expanded; others skip it.

>TRBV3-1/TRBV3-2|-|-|TRBJ2-1
CASSQGILVRNEQFF
TGTGCCAGCAGCCAAGGTATTCTCGTACGCAATGAGCAGTTCTTC
>TRBV11-2|-|TRBD2|TRBJ2-1
CASSLLAGHSYNEQFF
TGTGCCAGCAGCTTGCTAGCGGGTCACTCCTACAATGAGCAGTTCTTC
>TRBV28|-|-|TRBJ2-1
CASSAGNRDLQFF
TGTGCCAGCAGTGCGGGGAACCGGGACTTGCAGTTCTTC
>TRBV5-1|once|-|TRBJ2-3
CASRPGTDTQYF
TGCGCCAGCCGCCCGGGCACAGATACGCAGTATTTT
>TRBV18|-|-|TRBJ2-7
CASSPRNSDYEQYF
TGTGCCAGCTCACCACGAAACTCCGACTACGAGCAGTACTTC
>TRBV5-1|once|TRBD2|TRBJ2-1
CASSSFYSGSSYNEQFF
TGCGCCAGCAGCTCATTTTATAGCGGGAGTTCCTACAATGAGCAGTTCTTC
>TRBV3-1/TRBV3-2|-|-|TRBJ2-5
CASSQVEGGRELNQETQYF
TGTGCCAGCAGCCAAGTCGAGGGGGGGCGGGAGTTAAACCAAGAGACCCAGTACTTC
>TRBV28|-|TRBD1|TRBJ2-1
CASSSRDSYSNEQFF
TGTGCCAGCAGTAGCCGGGACAGCTACTCCAATGAGCAGTTCTTC
>TRBV2|-|TRBD1|TRBJ1-1
CASPGRDTGGGTEAFF
TGTGCCAGCCCGGGAAGGGACACAGGGGGAGGCACTGAAGCTTTCTTT
>TRBV29-1|-|-|TRBJ1-3
CSVVGGAHGNTIYF
TGCAGCGTTGTTGGTGGGGCTCATGGAAACACCATATATTTT
>TRBV4-2|few|-|TRBJ2-7
CASSRYGEQYF
TGTGCCAGCAGTCGCTACGGGGAGCAGTACTTC
>TRBV5-8|once|-|TRBJ2-2
CASSLEVRGFSGELFF
TGTGCCAGCAGCTTGGAGGTCCGGGGTTTCTCCGGGGAGCTGTTTTTT
>TRBV11-3|-|TRBD2|TRBJ2-5
CASSARTSGSGETQYF
TGTGCCAGCAGCGCCCGGACTAGCGGGAGTGGAGAGACCCAGTACTTC
>TRBV3-1/TRBV3-2|once|TRBD1|TRBJ2-5
CASSQRTGNNRETQYF
TGTGCCAGCAGCCAAAGGACAGGGAATAATCGGGAGACCCAGTACTTC
>TRBV28|-|-|TRBJ1-2
CASNLPGARYGYTF
TGTGCCAGCAATCTCCCAGGGGCGCGCTATGGCTACACCTTC
>TRBV6-5|-|-|TRBJ2-1
CASRTGLNEQFF
TGTGCCAGCAGGACAGGACTCAATGAGCAGTTCTTC
>TRBV7-9|few|-|TRBJ2-1
CASSPLSGTYNEQFF
TGTGCCAGCAGTCCACTTTCTGGGACTTACAATGAGCAGTTCTTC
>TRBV16|-|-|TRBJ2-1
CASSQSYEQFF
TGTGCCAGCAGCCAATCGTACGAGCAGTTCTTC
>TRBV2|-|-|TRBJ1-2
CASILGDLNFYGYTF
TGTGCCAGCATCCTAGGAGACCTTAACTTTTATGGCTACACCTTC
>TRBV2|-|-|TRBJ2-3
CASSGQSTDTQYF
TGTGCCAGCAGCGGACAAAGCACAGATACGCAGTATTTT
>TRBV6-2/TRBV6-3|-|-|TRBJ2-5
CASSYGNRVEETQYF
TGTGCCAGCAGTTATGGGAACAGGGTGGAAGAGACCCAGTACTTC
>TRBV19|-|TRBD1|TRBJ2-5
CASSLTGVGETQYF
TGTGCCAGTAGTCTGACAGGGGTGGGGGAGACCCAGTACTTC
>TRBV6-5|once|TRBD1|TRBJ1-5
CASKTGGYFQPQHF
TGTGCCAGCAAGACAGGGGGTTATTTTCAGCCCCAGCATTTT
>TRBV18|few|-|TRBJ1-1
CASSPIRISEAFF
TGTGCCAGCTCACCAATCAGGATTTCTGAAGCTTTCTTT
>TRBV7-2|-|-|TRBJ1-5
CASSKRGGQPQHF
TGTGCCAGCAGCAAGCGGGGGGGCCAGCCCCAGCATTTT
>TRBV11-3|-|-|TRBJ2-7
CASSGTLLREQYF
TGTGCCAGCTCCGGGACGTTATTGCGGGAGCAGTACTTC
>TRBV5-1|-|-|TRBJ1-1
CASGRGTEAFF
TGCGCCAGCGGCAGGGGTACTGAAGCTTTCTTT
>TRBV24-1|-|TRBD2|TRBJ2-1
CATSNSGISYNEQFF
TGTGCCACCTCTAACAGCGGGATATCCTACAATGAGCAGTTCTTC
>TRBV27|-|-|TRBJ2-1
CASSLWVSVSYNEQFF
TGTGCCAGCAGTTTATGGGTTAGCGTCTCTTACAATGAGCAGTTCTTC
>TRBV6-5|-|TRBD1|TRBJ1-1
CASDRGHGNTEAFF
TGTGCCAGCGACAGGGGGCATGGAAACACTGAAGCTTTCTTT
>TRBV27|-|-|TRBJ1-5
CASSHDSVGQPQHF
TGTGCCAGCAGTCACGACAGTGTAGGTCAGCCCCAGCATTTT
>TRBV5-5|-|-|TRBJ1-5
CASSERGWGQPQHF
TGTGCCAGCAGCGAGCGGGGGTGGGGGCAGCCCCAGCATTTT
>TRBV19|-|TRBD1|TRBJ1-1
CASSDRTGWLTEAFF
TGTGCCAGTAGTGACAGGACAGGGTGGCTCACTGAAGCTTTCTTT
>TRBV19|-|TRBD2|TRBJ2-7
CASSPGLAETYEQYF
TGTGCCAGTAGTCCAGGACTAGCGGAGACCTACGAGCAGTACTTC
>TRBV27|-|-|TRBJ1-1
CASSWWVNTEAFF
TGTGCCAGCAGTTGGTGGGTGAACACTGAAGCTTTCTTT
>TRBV10-3|-|-|TRBJ1-1
CAISGHSQNTEAFF
TGTGCCATCAGTGGGCACAGCCAGAACACTGAAGCTTTCTTT
>TRBV6-2/TRBV6-3|-|-|TRBJ1-5
CASSYSTGSNQPQHF
TGTGCCAGCAGTTACTCTACAGGAAGCAATCAGCCCCAGCATTTT
>TRBV11-1|-|-|TRBJ2-7
CASSLGDNYEQYF
TGTGCCAGCAGCTTAGGGGACAATTACGAGCAGTACTTC
>TRBV6-2/TRBV6-3|-|TRBD2|TRBJ2-5
CASSWTSAKQETQYF
TGTGCCAGCAGTTGGACTAGCGCTAAACAAGAGACCCAGTACTTC
>TRBV30|few|TRBD1|TRBJ2-7
CAWSPGQGYYEQYF
TGTGCCTGGAGCCCTGGACAGGGTTACTACGAGCAGTACTTC
>TRBV5-1|-|-|TRBJ2-1
CASSLDGTDYNEQFF
TGCGCCAGCAGCTTGGACGGTACAGATTACAATGAGCAGTTCTTC
>TRBV28|-|TRBD1|TRBJ2-2
CASSRTGGTGELFF
TGTGCCAGCAGCAGGACAGGGGGCACCGGGGAGCTGTTTTTT
>TRBV6-5|-|-|TRBJ2-2
CASSSEYRAAGELFF
TGTGCCAGCAGTTCGGAGTACAGGGCTGCCGGGGAGCTGTTTTTT
>TRBV6-5|-|TRBD1|TRBJ2-3
CASSYSRGLSGDTQYF
TGTGCCAGCAGTTACTCGAGGGGGCTGAGTGGTGATACGCAGTATTTT
>TRBV5-5|once|TRBD1|TRBJ1-6
CASSLTTGVNYNSPLHF
TGTGCCAGCAGCTTAACGACAGGGGTCAACTATAATTCACCCCTCCACTTT